This TCR beta chain was documented in a study of T cells in Graves' hyperthyroidism and ophthalmopathy. Regarding the study as a whole: Blood held most thyroid clonotypes expanded above 0.001 frequency.

Researchers amplified the TCR beta CDR3 regions from RNA transcripts. The HTBI primer set was used in a first-round RT-PCR of the TCR CDR3. MiXCR was run by TCRdb on the multiplex PCR reads, yielding one entry per CDR3 protein. The sample lists roughly 330,000 distinct CDR3 sequences; approximately 16% were seen once. The count of this clonotype is one. Its antigen is as yet unknown. The sequencing input was blood. This receptor was taken from a man aged 25-45 years with Graves' hyperthyroidism.

In nucleotides, the CDR3 is TGCGCCAGCAGCCTCACCCCCGGGACAGGGGCCTACGAGCAGTACTTC. It is translated as CASSLTPGTGAYEQYF. The J gene is TRBJ2-7, the V gene TRBV5-1; 10 nucleotides match TRBD1. The germline CDR1 and CDR2 sequences are SGHRS and YFSETQ. The CDR3 sequence is 16 residues long. The V and J ends lost 4 bases and 2 bases, in that order; junction bases with no gene match: 9.